Sequencing of this T cell receptor beta chain was carried out in a study of shared clonotypes between healthy human individuals. Across the study: Donors had three CD4 naive, three CD4 memory, two CD8 naive and one CD8 memory plate apiece.

Trimming removed 4 bases from V and 3 bases from J, with 15 bases in between. The CDR3 length is 16 residues. CDR1 MNHNS and CDR2 SASEGT come from the germline V gene. Only in-frame clones appear in the TCRdb table, and some are missing; sequencing was by immunoSEQ multiplex PCR. The sample holds around 2.3 million clones, approximately 96% seen once. This sequence joins TRBV6-1 and TRBJ1-4, with a possible D match to TRBD1 (6 bases). The TCR comes from a man between 18 and 29 years old in good health. The sample taken for sequencing was naive CD4+ T cells sorted from blood. Subset noted: CD45RA+ positively selected. The CDR3 nucleotides are TGTGCCAGCAGTGCTCTGGGGGAGGGGGCTAATGAAAAACTGTTTTTT. It specifies CASSALGEGANEKLFF.